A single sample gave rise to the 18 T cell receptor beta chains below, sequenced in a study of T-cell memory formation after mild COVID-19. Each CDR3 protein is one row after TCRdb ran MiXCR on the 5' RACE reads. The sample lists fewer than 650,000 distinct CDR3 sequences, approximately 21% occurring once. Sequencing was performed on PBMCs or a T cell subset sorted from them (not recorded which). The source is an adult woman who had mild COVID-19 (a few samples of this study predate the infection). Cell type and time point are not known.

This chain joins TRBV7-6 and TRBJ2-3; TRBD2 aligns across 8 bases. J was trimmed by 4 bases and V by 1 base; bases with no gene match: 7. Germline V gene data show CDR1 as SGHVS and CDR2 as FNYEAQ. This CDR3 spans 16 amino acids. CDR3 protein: CASSLEEGLGPDTQYF. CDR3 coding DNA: TGTGCCAGCAGCTTAGAGGAGGGACTAGGCCCAGATACGCAGTATTTT. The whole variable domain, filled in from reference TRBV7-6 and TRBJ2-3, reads GAGVSQSPRYKVTKRGQDVALRCDPISGHVSLYWYRQALGQGPEFLTYFNYEAQQDKSGLPNDRFSAERPEGSISTLTIQRTEQRDSAMYRCASSLEEGLGPDTQYFGPGTRLTVL.

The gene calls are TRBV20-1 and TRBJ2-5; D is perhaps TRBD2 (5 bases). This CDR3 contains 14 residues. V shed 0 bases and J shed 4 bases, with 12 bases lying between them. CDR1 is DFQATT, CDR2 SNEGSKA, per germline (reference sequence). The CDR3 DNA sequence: TGCAGTGCTAGAGAGTCGGCGGGCCCAGAGACCCAGTACTTC. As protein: CSARESAGPETQYF.

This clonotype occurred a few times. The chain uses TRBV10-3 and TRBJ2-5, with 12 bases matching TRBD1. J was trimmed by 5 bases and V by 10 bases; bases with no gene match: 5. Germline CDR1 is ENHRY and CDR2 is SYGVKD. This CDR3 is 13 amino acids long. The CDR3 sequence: CASLGQGAETQYF. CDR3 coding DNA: TGTGCCAGCCTGGGACAGGGGGCTGAGACCCAGTACTTC.

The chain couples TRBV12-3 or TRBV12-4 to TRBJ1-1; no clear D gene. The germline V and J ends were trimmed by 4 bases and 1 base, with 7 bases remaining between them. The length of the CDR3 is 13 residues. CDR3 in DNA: TGTGCCAGCAGTTCCATACAGAACACTGAAGCTTTCTTT. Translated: CASSSIQNTEAFF.

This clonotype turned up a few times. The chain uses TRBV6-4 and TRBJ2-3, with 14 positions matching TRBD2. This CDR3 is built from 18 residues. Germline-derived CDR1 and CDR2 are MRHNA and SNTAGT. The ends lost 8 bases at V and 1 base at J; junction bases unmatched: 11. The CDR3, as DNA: TGTGCCAGCCAAGACGGACTAGCGGGAGGTATGGGCACAGATACGCAGTATTTT. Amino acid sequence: CASQDGLAGGMGTDTQYF.

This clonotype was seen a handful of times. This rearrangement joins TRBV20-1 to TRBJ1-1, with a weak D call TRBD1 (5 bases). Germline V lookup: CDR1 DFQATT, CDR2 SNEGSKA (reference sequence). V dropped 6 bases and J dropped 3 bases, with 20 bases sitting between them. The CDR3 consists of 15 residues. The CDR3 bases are TGCAGTGCCGCCTCCGGGACCATAAGCCACACTGAAGCTTTCTTT. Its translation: CSAASGTISHTEAFF.

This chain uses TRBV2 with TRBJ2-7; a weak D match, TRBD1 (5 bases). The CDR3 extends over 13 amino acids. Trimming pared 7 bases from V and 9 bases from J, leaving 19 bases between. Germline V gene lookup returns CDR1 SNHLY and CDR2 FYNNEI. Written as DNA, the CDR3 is TGTGCCAGCACTGACAGTATCATAATAGGGCAGTACTTC. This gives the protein CASTDSIIIGQYF.

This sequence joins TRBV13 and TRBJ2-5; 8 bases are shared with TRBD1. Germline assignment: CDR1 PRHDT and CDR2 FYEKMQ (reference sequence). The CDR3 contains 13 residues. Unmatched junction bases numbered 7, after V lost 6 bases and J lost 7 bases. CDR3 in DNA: TGTGCCAGCAGATTACAGGGGGGCGGGACCCAGTACTTC. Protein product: CASRLQGGGTQYF.

CDR3 sequence reads: CASRHTGAEKLFF. In nucleotides, the CDR3 is TGTGCCAGCAGGCATACAGGAGCTGAAAAACTGTTTTTT. The chain links TRBV12-3 or TRBV12-4 to TRBJ1-4, with a weak D call TRBD1 (5 bases). CDR3 length equals 13 residues. Trimming removed 6 bases from V and 7 bases from J, with 12 bases in between.

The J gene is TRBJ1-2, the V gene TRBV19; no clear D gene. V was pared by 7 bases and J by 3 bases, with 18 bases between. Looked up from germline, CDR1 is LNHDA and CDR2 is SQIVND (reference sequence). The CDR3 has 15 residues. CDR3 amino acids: CASKKDQLADYGYTF. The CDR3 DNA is TGTGCCAGTAAGAAGGATCAGCTCGCTGACTATGGCTACACCTTC.

The CDR3 nucleotides are TGTGCCAGCAGCCACCCGGGACTAGCGTACGAGCAGTACTTC. Translated: CASSHPGLAYEQYF. The chain couples TRBV7-2 to TRBJ2-7; 10 bases align to TRBD2. Germline CDR1 is SGHTA and CDR2 is FQGNSA. The CDR3 is 14 residues long. The J segment lost 4 bases and the V segment lost 5 bases, leaving 5 bases of the junction unmatched.

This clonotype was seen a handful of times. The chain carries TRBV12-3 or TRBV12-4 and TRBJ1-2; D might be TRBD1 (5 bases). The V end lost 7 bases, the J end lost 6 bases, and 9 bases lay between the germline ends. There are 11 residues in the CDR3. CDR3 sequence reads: CASKEGNGYTF. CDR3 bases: TGTGCCAGCAAGGAGGGGAATGGCTACACCTTC.

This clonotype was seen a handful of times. The CDR3 loop reads CASSEPGSASYEQYF. The CDR3 coding sequence is TGTGCCAGCAGTGAACCAGGAAGCGCCTCCTACGAGCAGTACTTC. The J gene is TRBJ2-7, the V gene TRBV2, with D hard to call. This CDR3 spans 15 amino acids. V lost 2 bases, J lost 0 bases, and 11 bases lay in between. The germline CDR1 and CDR2 sequences are SNHLY and FYNNEI.

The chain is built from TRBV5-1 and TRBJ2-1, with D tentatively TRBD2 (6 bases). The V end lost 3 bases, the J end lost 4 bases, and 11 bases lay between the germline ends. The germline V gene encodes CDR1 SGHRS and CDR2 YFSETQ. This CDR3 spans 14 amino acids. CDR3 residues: CASSSTAGYNEQFF. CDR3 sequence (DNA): TGCGCCAGCAGCTCCACGGCGGGGTACAATGAGCAGTTCTTC. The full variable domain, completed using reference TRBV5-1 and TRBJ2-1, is KAGVTQTPRYLIKTRGQQVTLSCSPISGHRSVSWYQQTPGQGLQFLFEYFSETQRNKGNFPGRFSGRQFSNSRSEMNVSTLELGDSALYLCASSSTAGYNEQFFGPGTRLTVL.

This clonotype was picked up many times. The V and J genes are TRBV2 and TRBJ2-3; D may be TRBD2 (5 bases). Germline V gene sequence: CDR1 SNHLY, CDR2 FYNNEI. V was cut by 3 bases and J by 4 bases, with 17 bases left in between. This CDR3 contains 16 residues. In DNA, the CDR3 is TGTGCCAGCAGTGAGGGAGACCGGTTAATCTCAGATACGCAGTATTTT. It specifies CASSEGDRLISDTQYF.

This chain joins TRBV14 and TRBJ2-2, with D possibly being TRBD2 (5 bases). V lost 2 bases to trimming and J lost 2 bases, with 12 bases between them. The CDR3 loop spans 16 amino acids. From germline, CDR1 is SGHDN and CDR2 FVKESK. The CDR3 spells CASSQRAVLNTGELFF. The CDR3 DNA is TGTGCCAGCAGCCAACGAGCGGTCCTAAACACCGGGGAGCTGTTTTTT.

CDR3 protein: CASEYPGGSNEQYF. The CDR3 DNA follows: TGTGCCAGCGAATACCCGGGGGGCTCAAACGAGCAGTACTTC. This chain uses TRBV6-6 with TRBJ2-7; TRBD2 is a possible D gene (7 bases). The germline V and J ends were trimmed by 8 bases and 5 bases, with 19 bases remaining between them. The CDR3 extends over 14 amino acids. Germline V gene lookup returns CDR1 MNHNY and CDR2 SVGAGI (reference sequence).

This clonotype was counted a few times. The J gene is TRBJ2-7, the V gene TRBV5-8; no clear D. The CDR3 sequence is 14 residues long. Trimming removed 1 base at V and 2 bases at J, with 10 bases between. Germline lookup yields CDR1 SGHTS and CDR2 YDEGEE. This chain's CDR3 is CASSLPEDPYEQYF. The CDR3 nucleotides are TGTGCCAGCAGCTTGCCCGAAGACCCCTACGAGCAGTACTTC.